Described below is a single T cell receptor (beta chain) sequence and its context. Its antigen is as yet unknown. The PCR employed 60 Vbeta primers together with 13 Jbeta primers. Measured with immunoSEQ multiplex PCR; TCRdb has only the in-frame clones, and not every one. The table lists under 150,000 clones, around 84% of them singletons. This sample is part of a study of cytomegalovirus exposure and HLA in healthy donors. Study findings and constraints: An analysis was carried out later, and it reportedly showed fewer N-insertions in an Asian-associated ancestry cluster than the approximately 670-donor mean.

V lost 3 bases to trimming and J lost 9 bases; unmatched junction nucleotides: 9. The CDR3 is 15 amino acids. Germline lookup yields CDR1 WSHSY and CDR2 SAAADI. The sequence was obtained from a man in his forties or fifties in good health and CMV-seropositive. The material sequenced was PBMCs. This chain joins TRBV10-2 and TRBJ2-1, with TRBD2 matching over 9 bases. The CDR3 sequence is CASSDHESGRIEQFF. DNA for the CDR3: TGCGCCAGCAGTGACCATGAAAGCGGGAGGATTGAGCAGTTCTTC.